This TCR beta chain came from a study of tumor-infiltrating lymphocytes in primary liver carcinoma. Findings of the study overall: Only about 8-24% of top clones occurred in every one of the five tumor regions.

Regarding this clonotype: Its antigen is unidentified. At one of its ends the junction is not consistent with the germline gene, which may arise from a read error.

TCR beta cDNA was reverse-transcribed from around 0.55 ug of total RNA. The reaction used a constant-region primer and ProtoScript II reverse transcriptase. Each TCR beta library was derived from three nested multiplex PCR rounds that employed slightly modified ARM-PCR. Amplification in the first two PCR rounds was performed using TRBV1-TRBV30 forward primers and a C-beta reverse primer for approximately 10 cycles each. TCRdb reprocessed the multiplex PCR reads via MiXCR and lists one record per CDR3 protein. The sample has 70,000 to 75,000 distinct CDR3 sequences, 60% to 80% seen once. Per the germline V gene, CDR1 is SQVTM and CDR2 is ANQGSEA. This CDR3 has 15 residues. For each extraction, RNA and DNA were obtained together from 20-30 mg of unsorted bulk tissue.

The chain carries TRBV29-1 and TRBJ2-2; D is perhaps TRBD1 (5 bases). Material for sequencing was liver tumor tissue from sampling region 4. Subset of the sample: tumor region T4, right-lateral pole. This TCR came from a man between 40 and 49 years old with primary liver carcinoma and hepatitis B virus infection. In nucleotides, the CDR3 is TGCAGCGTTGGCGCGGTGACAGCGAACACTGGGGAGCTGTTTTTT. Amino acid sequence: CSVGAVTANTGELFF.